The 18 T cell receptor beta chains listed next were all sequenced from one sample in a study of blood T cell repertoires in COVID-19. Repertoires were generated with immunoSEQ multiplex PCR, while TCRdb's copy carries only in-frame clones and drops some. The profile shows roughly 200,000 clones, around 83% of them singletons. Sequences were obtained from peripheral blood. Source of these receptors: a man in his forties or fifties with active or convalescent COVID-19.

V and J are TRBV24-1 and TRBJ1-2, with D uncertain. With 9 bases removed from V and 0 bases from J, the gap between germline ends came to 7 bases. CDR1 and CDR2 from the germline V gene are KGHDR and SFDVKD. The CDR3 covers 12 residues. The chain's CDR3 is CATAGANYGYTF. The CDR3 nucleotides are TGTGCCACCGCGGGTGCTAACTATGGCTACACCTTC.

CDR3 nucleotides: TGTGCCAGCAGATGGACAGGGGGAAACACCATATATTTT. This codes for CASRWTGGNTIYF. The chain has TRBV28 and TRBJ1-3; 8 nucleotides align to TRBD1. CDR3 length: 13 residues. Germline CDR1 is MDHEN and CDR2 is SYDVKM. The junction had 2 bases not matched to a gene; V was cut back by 6 bases and J by 4 bases.

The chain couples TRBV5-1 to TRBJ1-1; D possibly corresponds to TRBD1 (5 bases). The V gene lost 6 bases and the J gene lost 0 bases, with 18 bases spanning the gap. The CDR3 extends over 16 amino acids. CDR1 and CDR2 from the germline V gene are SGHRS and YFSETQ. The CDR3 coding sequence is TGCGCCAGCACCGCCGGAGGGGTTCCGGTGAACACTGAAGCTTTCTTT. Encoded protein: CASTAGGVPVNTEAFF.

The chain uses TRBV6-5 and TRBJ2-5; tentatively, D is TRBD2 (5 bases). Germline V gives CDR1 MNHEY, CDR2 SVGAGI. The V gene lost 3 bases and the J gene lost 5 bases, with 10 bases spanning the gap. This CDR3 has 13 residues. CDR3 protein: CASSYIPGETQYF. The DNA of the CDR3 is TGTGCCAGCAGTTATATCCCGGGGGAGACCCAGTACTTC.

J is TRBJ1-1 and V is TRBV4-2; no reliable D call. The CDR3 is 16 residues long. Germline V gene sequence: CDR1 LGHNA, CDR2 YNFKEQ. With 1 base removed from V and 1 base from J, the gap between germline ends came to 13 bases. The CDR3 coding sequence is TGTGCCAGCAGCCAAGTCGGAGGGTCGGGGAACACTGAAGCTTTCTTT. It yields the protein CASSQVGGSGNTEAFF.

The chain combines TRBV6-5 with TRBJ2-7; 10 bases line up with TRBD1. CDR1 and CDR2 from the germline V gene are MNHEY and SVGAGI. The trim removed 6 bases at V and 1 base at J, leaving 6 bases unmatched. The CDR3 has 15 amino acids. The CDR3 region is CASRSDRGQSYEQYF. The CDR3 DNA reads TGTGCCAGCAGGAGTGACAGGGGGCAGTCCTACGAGCAGTACTTC.

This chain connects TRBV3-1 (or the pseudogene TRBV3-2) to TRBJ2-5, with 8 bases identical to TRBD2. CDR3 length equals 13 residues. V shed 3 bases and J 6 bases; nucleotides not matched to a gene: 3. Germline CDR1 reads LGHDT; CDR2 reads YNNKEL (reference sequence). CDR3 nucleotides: TGTGCCAGCAGCCAGTTAGCGGGGAAGACCCAGTACTTC. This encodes CASSQLAGKTQYF.

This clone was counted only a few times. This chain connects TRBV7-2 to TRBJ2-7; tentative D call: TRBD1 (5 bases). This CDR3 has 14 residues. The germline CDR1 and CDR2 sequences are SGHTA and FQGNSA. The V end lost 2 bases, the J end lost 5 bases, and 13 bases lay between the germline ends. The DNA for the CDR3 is TGTGCCAGCAGCTTACAGGGTCGGTTAAACGAGCAGTACTTC. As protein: CASSLQGRLNEQYF.

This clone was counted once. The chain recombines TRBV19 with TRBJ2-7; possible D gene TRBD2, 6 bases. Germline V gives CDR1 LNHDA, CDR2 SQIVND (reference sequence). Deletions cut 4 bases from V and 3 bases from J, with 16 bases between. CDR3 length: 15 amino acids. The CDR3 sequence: CASSREERARYEQYF. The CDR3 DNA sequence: TGTGCCAGTAGTAGGGAGGAGAGGGCCCGCTACGAGCAGTACTTC.

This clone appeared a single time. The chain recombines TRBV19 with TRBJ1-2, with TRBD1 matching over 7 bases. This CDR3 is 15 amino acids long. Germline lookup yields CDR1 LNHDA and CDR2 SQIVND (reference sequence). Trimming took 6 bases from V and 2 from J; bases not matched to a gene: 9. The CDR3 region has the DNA TGTGCCAGTAGATACCGGACAGGTGGAAACTATGGCTACACCTTC. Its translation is CASRYRTGGNYGYTF.

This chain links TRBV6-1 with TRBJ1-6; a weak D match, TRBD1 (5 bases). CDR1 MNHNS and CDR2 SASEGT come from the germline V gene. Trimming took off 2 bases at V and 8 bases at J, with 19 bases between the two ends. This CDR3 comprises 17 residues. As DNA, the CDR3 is TGTGCCAGCAGTGAACGATTAGGGGTGGTACAGGATTCACCCCTCCACTTT. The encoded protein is CASSERLGVVQDSPLHF.

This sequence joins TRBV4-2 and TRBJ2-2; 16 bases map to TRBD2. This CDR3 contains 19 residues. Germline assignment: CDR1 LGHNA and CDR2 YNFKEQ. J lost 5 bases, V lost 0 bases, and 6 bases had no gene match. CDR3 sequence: CASSQDAGLAGGETGELFF. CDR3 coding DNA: TGTGCCAGCAGCCAAGATGCGGGACTAGCGGGAGGGGAGACCGGGGAGCTGTTTTTT.

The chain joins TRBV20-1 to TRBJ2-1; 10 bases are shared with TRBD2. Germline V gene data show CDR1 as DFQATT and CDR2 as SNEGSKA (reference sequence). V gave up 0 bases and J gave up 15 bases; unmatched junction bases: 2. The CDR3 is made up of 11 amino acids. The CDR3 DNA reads TGCAGTGCTAGAGAAGCGGGAGGGTCGTTCTTC. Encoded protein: CSAREAGGSFF.

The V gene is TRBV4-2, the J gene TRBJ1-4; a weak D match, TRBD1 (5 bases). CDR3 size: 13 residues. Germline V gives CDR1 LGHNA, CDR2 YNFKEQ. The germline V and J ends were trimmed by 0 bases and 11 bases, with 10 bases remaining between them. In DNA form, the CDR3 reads TGTGCCAGCAGCCAAGACGTGCGGGGGAAACTGTTTTTT. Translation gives CASSQDVRGKLFF.

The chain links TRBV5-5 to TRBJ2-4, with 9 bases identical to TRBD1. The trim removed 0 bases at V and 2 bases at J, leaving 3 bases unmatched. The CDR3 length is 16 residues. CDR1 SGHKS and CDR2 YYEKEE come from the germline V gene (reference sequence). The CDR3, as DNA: TGTGCCAGCAGCTTGGAACAGGGGGCGACCAAAAACATTCAGTACTTC. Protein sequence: CASSLEQGATKNIQYF.

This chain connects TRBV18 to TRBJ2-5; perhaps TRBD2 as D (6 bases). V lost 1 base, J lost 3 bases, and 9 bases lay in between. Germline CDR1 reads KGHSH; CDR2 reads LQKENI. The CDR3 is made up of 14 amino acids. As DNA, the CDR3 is TGTGCCAGCTCACCACGGGACTCCGAAGAGACCCAGTACTTC. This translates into CASSPRDSEETQYF.

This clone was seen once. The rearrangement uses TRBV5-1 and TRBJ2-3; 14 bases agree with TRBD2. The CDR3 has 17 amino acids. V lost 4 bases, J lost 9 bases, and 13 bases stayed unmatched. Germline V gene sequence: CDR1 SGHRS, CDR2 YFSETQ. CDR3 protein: CASSPGLAGVNKGTQYF. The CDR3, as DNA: TGCGCCAGCAGCCCGGGACTAGCGGGAGTGAATAAGGGGACGCAGTATTTT.

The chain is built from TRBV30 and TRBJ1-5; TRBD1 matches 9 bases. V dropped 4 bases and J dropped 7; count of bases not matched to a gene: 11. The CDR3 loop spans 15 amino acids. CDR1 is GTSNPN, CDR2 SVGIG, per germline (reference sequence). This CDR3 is CAWTQTGTGHQPQHF. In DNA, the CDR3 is TGTGCCTGGACCCAAACCGGGACAGGGCACCAGCCCCAGCATTTT.